These T cell receptor beta chains were read from a single sample in a study of T-cell reconstitution after alpha-beta-depleted transplantation in children. Via MiXCR, TCRdb re-called the PCR reads, giving one row per CDR3 protein. The table lists about 600,000 distinct CDR3 sequences, 10% to 13% of them singletons, with about 4% in the top ten. The sample in question was PBMCs from the stem cell graft donor, obtained from the stem cell graft. The receptor set was obtained from a human donor who donated a stem cell graft to a child with acute myeloid leukemia. CDR3s include the opening cysteine and the closing phenylalanine or tryptophan. Each record gives: CDR3 length, D gene, clone size, J gene, V gene, CDR3 DNA, CDR3 protein. The D gene is left open where the match is weak. Part of the rows lack a size; the others show once, few, many or a class for expanded clones.

>13|NA|few|TRBJ1-2|TRBV29-1
TGCAGCGTTGAAGATCGGGGTGGCGATGGCTACACCTTC
CSVEDRGGDGYTF
>12|NA|many|TRBJ2-1|TRBV5-6
TGTGCCAGCAGCTTGGCCAGGGTTATGGAGTTCTTC
CASSLARVMEFF
>15|NA|few|TRBJ2-5|TRBV7-3
TGTGCCAGCAGCTTAAGGGGGCGGGGGCAAGAGACCCAGTACTTC
CASSLRGRGQETQYF
>15|NA|many|TRBJ1-5|TRBV20-1
TGCAGTGCCATAAGGTCAGCACATAGCAATCAGCCCCAGCATTTT
CSAIRSAHSNQPQHF
>16|NA|NA|TRBJ2-7|TRBV28
TGTGCCAGCAGTCTCACGCCCCCGAGACAGACCTACGAGCAGTACTTC
CASSLTPPRQTYEQYF
>15|TRBD2|NA|TRBJ2-1|TRBV9
TGTGCCAGCAGCGCCAGACTAGCGGGGGGGGATGAGCAGTTCTTC
CASSARLAGGDEQFF
>15|TRBD2|NA|TRBJ2-3|TRBV6-4
TGTGCCAGCAGTGAAAGTAGCGGGATGTCAGATACGCAGTATTTT
CASSESSGMSDTQYF
>13|NA|few|TRBJ1-5|TRBV28
TGTGCCAGCCGTACGGTCAGCAATCAGCCCCAGCATTTT
CASRTVSNQPQHF
>16|NA|many|TRBJ2-1|TRBV29-1
TGCAGCGTTGGAGGGTGGGCAGGTGTGGACTACAATGAGCAGTTCTTC
CSVGGWAGVDYNEQFF
>15|TRBD2|few|TRBJ2-1|TRBV9
TGTGCCAGCAGCGCCCGGGGGAGGCGGGAGATTGAGCAGTTCTTC
CASSARGRREIEQFF
>15|TRBD1|NA|TRBJ1-1|TRBV28
TGTGCCAGCAGTTTCGACAGGGGCTTATTCGCTGAAGCTTTCTTT
CASSFDRGLFAEAFF
>12|NA|many|TRBJ2-5|TRBV5-1
TGCGCCAGCAGCAAACTCCAAGAGACCCAGTACTTC
CASSKLQETQYF
>15|TRBD2|NA|TRBJ2-2|TRBV20-1
TGCAGTGCCACCCCCCCCATAGCGGGAACCGGGGAGCTGTTTTTT
CSATPPIAGTGELFF
>13|TRBD2|many|TRBJ2-1|TRBV29-1
TGCAGCGTTGCAGGCGGGAGAGGAGTTGAGCAGTTCTTC
CSVAGGRGVEQFF